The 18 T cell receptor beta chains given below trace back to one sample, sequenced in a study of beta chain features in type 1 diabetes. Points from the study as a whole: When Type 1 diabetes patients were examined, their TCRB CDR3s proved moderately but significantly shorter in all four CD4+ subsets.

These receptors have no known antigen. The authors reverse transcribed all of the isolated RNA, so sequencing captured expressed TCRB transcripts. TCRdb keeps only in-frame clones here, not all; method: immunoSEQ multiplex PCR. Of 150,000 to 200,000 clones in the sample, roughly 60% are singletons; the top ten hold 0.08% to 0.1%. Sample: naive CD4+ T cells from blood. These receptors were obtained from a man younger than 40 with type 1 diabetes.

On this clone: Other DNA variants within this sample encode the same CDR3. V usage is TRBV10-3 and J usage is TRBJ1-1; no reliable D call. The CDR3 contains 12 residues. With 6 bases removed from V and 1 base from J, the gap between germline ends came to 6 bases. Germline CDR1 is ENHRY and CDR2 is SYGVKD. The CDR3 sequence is CAIRGQNTEAFF. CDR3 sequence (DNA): TGTGCCATCAGAGGCCAGAACACTGAAGCTTTCTTT.

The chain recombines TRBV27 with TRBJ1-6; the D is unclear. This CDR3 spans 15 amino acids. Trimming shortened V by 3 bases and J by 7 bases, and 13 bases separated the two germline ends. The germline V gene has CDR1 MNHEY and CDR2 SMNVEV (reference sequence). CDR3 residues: CASSLGVWINSPLHF. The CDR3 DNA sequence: TGTGCCAGCAGTTTGGGAGTATGGATCAATTCACCCCTCCACTTT.

The CDR3 is CASSLEIGFEQYF. In DNA, the CDR3 is TGTGCCAGCAGCTTAGAGATAGGGTTCGAGCAGTACTTC. J is TRBJ2-7 and V is TRBV7-9; no reliable D call. Germline loops: CDR1 SEHNR, CDR2 FQNEAQ (reference sequence). The length of the CDR3 is 13 residues. The V gene lost 1 base and the J gene lost 6 bases, with 10 bases spanning the gap.

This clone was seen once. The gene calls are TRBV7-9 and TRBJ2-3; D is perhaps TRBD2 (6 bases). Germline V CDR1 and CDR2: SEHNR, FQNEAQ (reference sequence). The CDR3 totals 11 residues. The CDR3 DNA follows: TGTGCAGGGACTAGCACAGATACGCAGTATTTT. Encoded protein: CAGTSTDTQYF. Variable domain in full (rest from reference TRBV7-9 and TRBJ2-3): DTGVSQNPRHKITKRGQNVTFRCDPISEHNRLYWYRQTLGQGPEFLTYFQNEAQLEKSRLLSDRFSAERPKGSFSTLEIQRTEQGDSAMYLCAGTSTDTQYFGPGTRLTVL.

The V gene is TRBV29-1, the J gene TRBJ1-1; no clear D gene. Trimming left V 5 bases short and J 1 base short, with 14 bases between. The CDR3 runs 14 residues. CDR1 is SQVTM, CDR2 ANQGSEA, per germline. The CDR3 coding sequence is TGCAGCGTTTCCCAAGGACGGCCGAACACTGAAGCTTTCTTT. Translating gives CSVSQGRPNTEAFF.

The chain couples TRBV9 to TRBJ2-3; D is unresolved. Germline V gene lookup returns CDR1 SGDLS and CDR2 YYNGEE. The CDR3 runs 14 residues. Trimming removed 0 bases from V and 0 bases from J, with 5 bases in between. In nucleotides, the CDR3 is TGTGCCAGCAGCGTAGACATTAGCACAGATACGCAGTATTTT. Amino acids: CASSVDISTDTQYF.

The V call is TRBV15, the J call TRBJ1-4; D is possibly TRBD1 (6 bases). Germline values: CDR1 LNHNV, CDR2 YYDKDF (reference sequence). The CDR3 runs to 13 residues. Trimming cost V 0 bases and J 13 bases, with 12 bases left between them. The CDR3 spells CATSRDTRDTLFF. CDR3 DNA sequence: TGTGCCACCAGCAGAGATACTAGGGACACACTGTTTTTT. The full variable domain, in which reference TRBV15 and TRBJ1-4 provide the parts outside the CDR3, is DAMVIQNPRYQVTQFGKPVTLSCSQTLNHNVMYWYQQKSSQAPKLLFHYYDKDFNNEADTPDNFQSRRPNTSFCFLDIRSPGLGDTAMYLCATSRDTRDTLFFGSGTQLSVL.

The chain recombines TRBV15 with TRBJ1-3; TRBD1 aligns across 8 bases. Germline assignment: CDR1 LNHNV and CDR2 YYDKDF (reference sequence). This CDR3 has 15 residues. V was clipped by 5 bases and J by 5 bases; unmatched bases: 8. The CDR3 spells CATSWNTGGRNTIYF. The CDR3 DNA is TGTGCCACCAGCTGGAATACAGGGGGAAGAAACACCATATATTTT.

DNA for the CDR3: TGTGCCAGCAGCGTAGGACCATCCACCTACGAGCAGTACTTC. Translating it yields CASSVGPSTYEQYF. This chain links TRBV9 with TRBJ2-7; D uncertain. V dropped 0 bases and J dropped 2 bases, with 9 bases sitting between them. The CDR3 consists of 14 residues. In germline, CDR1 is SGDLS, CDR2 YYNGEE.

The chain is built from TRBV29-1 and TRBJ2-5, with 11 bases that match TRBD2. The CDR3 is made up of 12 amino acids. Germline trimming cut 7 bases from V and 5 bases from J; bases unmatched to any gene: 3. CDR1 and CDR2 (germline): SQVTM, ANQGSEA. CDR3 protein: CSGRTSGETQYF. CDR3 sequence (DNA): TGCAGCGGGAGGACTAGCGGGGAGACCCAGTACTTC. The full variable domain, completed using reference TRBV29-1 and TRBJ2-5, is SAVISQKPSRDICQRGTSLTIQCQVDSQVTMMFWYRQQPGQSLTLIATANQGSEATYESGFVIDKFPISRPNLTFSTLTVSNMSPEDSSIYLCSGRTSGETQYFGPGTRLLVL.

CDR3 loop: CSVGTVGTEKLFF. The CDR3 DNA sequence: TGCAGCGTGGGGACGGTCGGAACTGAAAAACTGTTTTTT. The gene calls are TRBV29-1 and TRBJ1-4, with D possibly being TRBD1 (5 bases). The CDR3 is 13 residues long. Trimming took 6 bases from V and 7 from J, leaving 15 bases between them. Germline CDR1 and CDR2: SQVTM and ANQGSEA.

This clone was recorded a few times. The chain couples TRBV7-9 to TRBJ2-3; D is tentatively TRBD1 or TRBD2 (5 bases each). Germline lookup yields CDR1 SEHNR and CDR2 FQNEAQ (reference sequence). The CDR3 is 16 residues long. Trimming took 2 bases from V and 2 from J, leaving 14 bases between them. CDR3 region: CASSLYGAVDTDTQYF. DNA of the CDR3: TGTGCCAGCAGCTTATACGGGGCAGTTGACACAGATACGCAGTATTTT.

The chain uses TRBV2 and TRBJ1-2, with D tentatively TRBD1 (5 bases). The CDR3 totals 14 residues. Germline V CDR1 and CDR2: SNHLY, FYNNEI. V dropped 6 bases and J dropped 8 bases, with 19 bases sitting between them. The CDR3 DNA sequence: TGTGCCAGCAGGCGGGACGGCCCGATCATCGGCTACACCTTC. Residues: CASRRDGPIIGYTF.

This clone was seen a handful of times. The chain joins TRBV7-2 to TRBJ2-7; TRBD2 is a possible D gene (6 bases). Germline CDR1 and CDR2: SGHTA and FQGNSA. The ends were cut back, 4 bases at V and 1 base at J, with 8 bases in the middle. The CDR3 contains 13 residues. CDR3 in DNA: TGTGCCAGCAGCTACGGACTATCCTACGAGCAGTACTTC. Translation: CASSYGLSYEQYF.

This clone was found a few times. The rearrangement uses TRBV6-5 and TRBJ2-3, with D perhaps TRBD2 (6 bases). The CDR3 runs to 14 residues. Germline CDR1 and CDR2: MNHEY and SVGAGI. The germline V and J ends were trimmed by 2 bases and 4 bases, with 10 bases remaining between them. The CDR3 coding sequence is TGTGCCAGCAGTTACCTAGGCGGGGCAGATACGCAGTATTTT. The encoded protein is CASSYLGGADTQYF.

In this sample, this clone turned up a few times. CDR3 protein: CASSQVAGGSYGYTF. The CDR3 DNA reads TGCGCCAGCAGCCAAGTAGCAGGGGGAAGCTATGGCTACACCTTC. V gene TRBV4-3 combines with J gene TRBJ1-2; 7 nucleotides agree with TRBD1. J gave up 4 bases and V 1 base, and 6 bases lay outside the gene matches. This CDR3 is 15 amino acids long. Germline-derived CDR1 and CDR2 are LGHNA and YSLEER.

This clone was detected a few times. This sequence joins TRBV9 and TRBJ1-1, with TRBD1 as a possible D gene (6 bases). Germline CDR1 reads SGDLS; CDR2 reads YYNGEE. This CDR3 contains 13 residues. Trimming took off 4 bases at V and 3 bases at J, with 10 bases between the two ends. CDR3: CASSPGTYTEAFF. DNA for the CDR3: TGTGCCAGCAGCCCCGGGACATACACTGAAGCTTTCTTT. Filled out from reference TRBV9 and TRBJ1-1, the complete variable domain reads DSGVTQTPKHLITATGQRVTLRCSPRSGDLSVYWYQQSLDQGLQFLIQYYNGEERAKGNILERFSAQQFPDLHSELNLSSLELGDSALYFCASSPGTYTEAFFGQGTRLTVV.

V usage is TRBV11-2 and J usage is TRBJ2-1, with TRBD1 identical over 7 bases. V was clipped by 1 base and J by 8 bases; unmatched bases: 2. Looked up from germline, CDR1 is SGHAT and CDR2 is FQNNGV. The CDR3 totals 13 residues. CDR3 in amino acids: CASSLGTGDEQFF. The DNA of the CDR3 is TGTGCCAGCAGCTTAGGGACAGGCGATGAGCAGTTCTTC.